Shown below are 15 T cell receptor beta chains from a single sample sequenced in a study of PD-L1 blockade in urothelial cancer. Profiling relied on immunoSEQ multiplex PCR, and the TCRdb table lists in-frame clones only, not all of them. The sample consists of 40,000 or so clones, more than 65% of them appearing once. The specimen was PBMCs, collected around atezolizumab (anti-PD-L1) treatment. The receptor source for this set is a man aged 65 to 79 with urothelial cancer.

This clone was seen a handful of times. The J gene is TRBJ1-2, the V gene TRBV4-1; 8 bases match TRBD1. The trim removed 2 bases at V and 4 bases at J, leaving 3 bases unmatched. The germline gives CDR1 MGHRA, CDR2 YSYEKL. This CDR3 contains 14 residues. For the CDR3, the DNA is TGCGCCAGCAGCCAAAGACAGGGGAGCTATGGCTACACCTTC. This gives the protein CASSQRQGSYGYTF.

The chain joins TRBV18 to TRBJ1-2, with 7 bases fitting TRBD1. The germline CDR1 and CDR2 sequences are KGHSH and LQKENI. CDR3 length: 16 residues. The V segment lost 3 bases and the J segment 4 bases; nucleotides outside the gene matches: 11. CDR3 sequence: CASSPPNRGSSYGYTF. The DNA for the CDR3 is TGTGCCAGCTCACCTCCAAACAGGGGATCCAGCTATGGCTACACCTTC.

The J gene is TRBJ1-2, the V gene TRBV25-1; 7 bases match TRBD1. J lost 8 bases, V lost 1 base, and 7 bases had no gene match. The germline gives CDR1 MGHDK, CDR2 SYGVNS. This CDR3 contains 14 residues. The CDR3 loop is CASSESHVTGGYTF. The CDR3, as DNA: TGTGCCAGCAGTGAATCACACGTGACAGGGGGCTACACCTTC.

This clone was observed a handful of times. This sequence joins TRBV14 and TRBJ1-1; D unresolved. Trimming left V 2 bases short and J 5 bases short, with 6 bases between. The CDR3 runs 12 residues. Germline V gives CDR1 SGHDN, CDR2 FVKESK. CDR3 loop: CASSQMRTEAFF. Written as DNA, the CDR3 is TGTGCCAGCAGCCAAATGAGAACTGAAGCTTTCTTT.

The chain has TRBV5-4 and TRBJ2-3, with 12 nucleotides matching TRBD2. J gave up 3 bases and V 6 bases, and 11 bases lay outside the gene matches. The CDR3 sequence is 17 residues long. The germline CDR1 and CDR2 sequences are SGHNT and YYREEE (reference sequence). The CDR3 coding sequence is TGTGCCAGCACTACGACGGAGACTAGCGGGAGTACAGATACGCAGTATTTT. This encodes CASTTTETSGSTDTQYF.

Of note for this clone: In the same sample, other DNA sequences code for this CDR3. The V gene is TRBV4-3, the J gene TRBJ1-1; D call uncertain. Trimming pared 3 bases from V and 4 bases from J, leaving 24 bases between. This CDR3 region has 18 residues. In germline, CDR1 is LGHNA, CDR2 YSLEER. CDR3 amino acids: CASSQDPARESLGTEAFF. CDR3 DNA sequence: TGCGCCAGCAGCCAGGATCCGGCACGGGAATCCTTGGGCACTGAAGCTTTCTTT.

The rearrangement joins TRBV9 to TRBJ1-2; D uncertain. V dropped 2 bases and J dropped 3 bases, with 8 bases sitting between them. The CDR3 contains 13 residues. In germline, CDR1 is SGDLS, CDR2 YYNGEE. The DNA for the CDR3 is TGTGCCAGCAGCGTGGCCCTGGACTATGGCTACACCTTC. The encoded protein is CASSVALDYGYTF.

This sequence joins TRBV28 and TRBJ2-1, with 7 bases fitting TRBD2. CDR1 and CDR2 (germline): MDHEN, SYDVKM. The CDR3 covers 12 residues. V dropped 3 bases and J dropped 10; count of bases not matched to a gene: 3. CDR3 amino acids: CASSFTSDEQFF. The CDR3 coding sequence is TGTGCCAGCAGTTTCACTAGCGACGAGCAGTTCTTC. Drawing the rest from reference TRBV28 and TRBJ2-1, the complete variable domain is DVKVTQSSRYLVKRTGEKVFLECVQDMDHENMFWYRQDPGLGLRLIYFSYDVKMKEKGDIPEGYSVSREKKERFSLILESASTNQTSMYLCASSFTSDEQFFGPGTRLTVL.

The chain employs TRBV7-9 and TRBJ2-3; D possibly corresponds to TRBD1 (6 bases). In germline, CDR1 is SEHNR, CDR2 FQNEAQ (reference sequence). The V gene lost 0 bases and the J gene lost 10 bases, with 17 bases spanning the gap. The CDR3 loop spans 15 amino acids. The CDR3, as DNA: TGTGCCAGCAGCTTAGCGCCGGAAGCTCGACAGGCGCAGTATTTT. It yields the protein CASSLAPEARQAQYF.

The J gene is TRBJ1-5, the V gene TRBV7-2, with TRBD1 as a possible D gene (6 bases). The CDR3 contains 15 residues. V lost 1 base, J lost 4 bases, and 11 bases lay in between. CDR1 is SGHTA, CDR2 FQGNSA, per germline. The CDR3 region is CASSLGGGQNQPQHF. CDR3 nucleotides: TGTGCCAGCAGCTTAGGGGGTGGACAGAATCAGCCCCAGCATTTT.

This clone has only a few counts. The chain has TRBV7-3 and TRBJ1-1, with no clear D. CDR1 is SGHTA, CDR2 FQGTGA, per germline. V lost 0 bases and J lost 1, with 6 bases in between. The CDR3 consists of 14 residues. The CDR3, as DNA: TGTGCCAGCAGCTTAACGTTCCAGAACACTGAAGCTTTCTTT. Protein sequence: CASSLTFQNTEAFF. The variable domain in full, completed from reference TRBV7-3 and TRBJ1-1, reads GAGVSQTPSNKVTEKGKYVELRCDPISGHTALYWYRQSLGQGPEFLIYFQGTGAADDSGLPNDRFFAVRPEGSVSTLKIQRTERGDSAVYLCASSLTFQNTEAFFGQGTRLTVV.

J is TRBJ1-5 and V is TRBV6-1, with 7 bases lining up with TRBD1. CDR3 length equals 15 residues. After removal of 4 bases from V and 6 bases from J, the junction contained 9 bases not matched to a gene. CDR1 and CDR2 (germline): MNHNS, SASEGT. DNA of the CDR3: TGTGCCAGCAGTGGGGGACAGACACCAGGTCAGCCCCAGCATTTT. Its translation is CASSGGQTPGQPQHF.

The genes are TRBV5-4 and TRBJ1-4; 8 bases agree with TRBD1. The J segment lost 8 bases and the V segment lost 0 bases, leaving 6 bases of the junction unmatched. The CDR3 runs to 15 residues. From germline, CDR1 is SGHNT and CDR2 YYREEE (reference sequence). As DNA, the CDR3 is TGTGCCAGCAGCTTGGAGGGCAGGGGGCGGGAAAAACTGTTTTTT. Its translation: CASSLEGRGREKLFF. The entire variable domain, with the rest obtained from reference TRBV5-4 and TRBJ1-4, is as follows: ETGVTQSPTHLIKTRGQQVTLRCSSQSGHNTVSWYQQALGQGPQFIFQYYREEENGRGNFPPRFSGLQFPNYSSELNVNALELDDSALYLCASSLEGRGREKLFFGSGTQLSVL.

J is TRBJ2-5 and V is TRBV5-4; the D gene is possibly TRBD1 (5 bases). Germline V gene lookup returns CDR1 SGHNT and CDR2 YYREEE (reference sequence). The CDR3 is 13 amino acids. V was trimmed by 5 bases and J by 9 bases, leaving 17 bases between them. In nucleotides, the CDR3 is TGTGCCAGCAGTATGGCAGGGTTTAGGGCCCAGTACTTC. Amino acid sequence: CASSMAGFRAQYF.

This chain links TRBV5-1 with TRBJ2-1, with TRBD2 identical over 9 bases. From germline, CDR1 is SGHRS and CDR2 YFSETQ. The CDR3 loop spans 15 amino acids. Trimming took 1 base from V and 8 from J; bases not matched to a gene: 7. The CDR3, as DNA: TGCGCCAGCAGCTTGTATAGCGGGAGCGCCGATGAGCAGTTCTTC. Translating it yields CASSLYSGSADEQFF. Filled out from reference TRBV5-1 and TRBJ2-1, the complete variable domain reads KAGVTQTPRYLIKTRGQQVTLSCSPISGHRSVSWYQQTPGQGLQFLFEYFSETQRNKGNFPGRFSGRQFSNSRSEMNVSTLELGDSALYLCASSLYSGSADEQFFGPGTRLTVL.